This TCR beta chain stems from a study of blood T cell repertoires in COVID-19. Study details: T cells, B-cell-depleted T cells, or PBMCs provided the cDNA or gDNA that served as material.

Germline V gives CDR1 SGHNT, CDR2 YYREEE (reference sequence). V was clipped by 3 bases and J by 8 bases, with 9 bases between them. CDR3 length: 13 residues. Assay: immunoSEQ multiplex PCR; the TCRdb copy retains only in-frame clones and omits some. This table has under 200,000 clones, 80% appearing once. Ages ranged from about 18 to 89 years, with residence in 20 to 30 US areas. Recovered status applied to Cohort 3 donors who had two consecutive negative PCRs. It also applied to those with clearance or with symptom resolution. Sample: PBMCs or T cells enriched from blood (not recorded which). The receptor was derived from a woman aged 55 to 70 who had recovered from COVID-19. V and J are TRBV5-4 and TRBJ1-6; the D is unclear. CDR3 protein: CASSSSVYSPLHF. Here the CDR3 DNA reads TGTGCCAGCAGCTCCAGCGTTTATTCACCCCTCCACTTT. The complete variable domain, with remaining parts taken from reference TRBV5-4 and TRBJ1-6, reads ETGVTQSPTHLIKTRGQQVTLRCSSQSGHNTVSWYQQALGQGPQFIFQYYREEENGRGNFPPRFSGLQFPNYSSELNVNALELDDSALYLCASSSSVYSPLHFGNGTRLTVT.